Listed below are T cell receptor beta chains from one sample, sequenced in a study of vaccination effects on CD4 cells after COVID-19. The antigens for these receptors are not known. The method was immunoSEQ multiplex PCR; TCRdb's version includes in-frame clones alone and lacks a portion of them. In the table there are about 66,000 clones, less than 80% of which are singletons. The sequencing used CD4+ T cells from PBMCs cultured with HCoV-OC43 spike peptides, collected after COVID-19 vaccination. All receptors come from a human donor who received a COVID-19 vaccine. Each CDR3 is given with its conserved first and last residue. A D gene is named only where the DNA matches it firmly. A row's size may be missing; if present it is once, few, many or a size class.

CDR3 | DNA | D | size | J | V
CASSYSIGVQYF | TGTGCCAGCAGTTACTCGATTGGGGTCCAGTACTTC | NA | NA | TRBJ2-5 | TRBV6-5
CASSQLAGAGTGELFF | TGTGCCAGCAGCCAACTAGCGGGGGCCGGAACTGGGGAGCTGTTTTTT | TRBD2 | NA | TRBJ2-2 | TRBV3-1/TRBV3-2
CASSIDRGPNTEAFF | TGTGCCAGTAGCATAGACAGGGGTCCGAACACTGAAGCTTTCTTT | TRBD1 | NA | TRBJ1-1 | TRBV19
CASSGGSTDTQYF | TGTGCCAGCAGTGGAGGGTCCACAGATACGCAGTATTTT | NA | NA | TRBJ2-3 | TRBV25-1
CASSLTRNTEAFF | TGTGCCAGCAGTTTGACGAGGAACACTGAAGCTTTCTTT | NA | once | TRBJ1-1 | TRBV12-3/TRBV12-4
CASSLTGQQYSGANVLTF | TGTGCCAGCAGCTTAACGGGTCAACAATACTCTGGGGCCAACGTCCTGACTTTC | NA | NA | TRBJ2-6 | TRBV7-3
CASSLLQGKEAEAFF | TGTGCCAGCTCACTTTTACAGGGAAAAGAAGCTGAAGCTTTCTTT | NA | NA | TRBJ1-1 | TRBV18
CASSAPGPRTGELFF | TGTGCCAGCAGCGCCCCGGGGCCCAGGACCGGGGAGCTGTTTTTT | NA | NA | TRBJ2-2 | TRBV9
CASSYGAGVVRETQYF | TGTGCCAGCAGTTATGGGGCGGGGGTCGTGCGGGAGACCCAGTACTTC | TRBD2 | NA | TRBJ2-5 | TRBV6-5
CASSQRGTGELFF | TGCGCCAGCAGCCAAAGGGGCACCGGGGAGCTGTTTTTT | NA | NA | TRBJ2-2 | TRBV4-1
CASSPLADGANVLTF | TGCGCCAGCAGCCCGCTGGCGGATGGGGCCAACGTCCTGACTTTC | NA | NA | TRBJ2-6 | TRBV4-3
CASSQSGGSESPLHF | TGTGCCAGCAGCCAGAGTGGGGGTTCTGAGTCACCCCTCCACTTT | NA | NA | TRBJ1-6 | TRBV3-1/TRBV3-2
CASSREAGGINTQYF | TGTGCCAGCTCAAGAGAGGCAGGGGGCATTAATACGCAGTATTTT | TRBD1 | NA | TRBJ2-3 | TRBV7-3
CASSQTSRISGANVLTF | TGTGCCAGCAGCCAAACCTCCCGTATCTCTGGGGCCAACGTCCTGACTTTC | NA | NA | TRBJ2-6 | TRBV7-3
CASSSRLNQGIYTDTQYF | TGTGCCAGCAGCTCCAGACTCAACCAGGGAATTTACACAGATACGCAGTATTTT | NA | NA | TRBJ2-3 | TRBV11-2
CASSRGGPEAFF | TGTGCCAGCAGTCGAGGGGGACCTGAAGCTTTCTTT | NA | NA | TRBJ1-1 | TRBV27
CASSPNPGQGNTGELFF | TGCGCCAGCAGCCCAAATCCGGGACAGGGGAACACCGGGGAGCTGTTTTTT | TRBD1 | NA | TRBJ2-2 | TRBV5-1
CASSVGYYNEQFF | TGTGCCAGCAGCGTAGGTTACTACAATGAGCAGTTCTTC | NA | NA | TRBJ2-1 | TRBV7-9
CASSTPRGPSYNEQFF | TGTGCCAGCAGTACGCCCAGGGGTCCCTCCTACAATGAGCAGTTCTTC | NA | few | TRBJ2-1 | TRBV6-6